These 31 T cell receptor beta chains were sequenced from one sample in a study of blood T cell repertoires in COVID-19 (dated by TCRdb to the early 2020s). Preparation of the library involved the immunoSEQ multiplex PCR assay. In its TCRdb copy, this immuneACCESS table keeps in-frame sequences only and misses some clones. Where compared with another copy, unresolved V genes explain less than half of these, and the others have no known cause. The sample table contains 290,000 or so clones; only one count was recorded for 90% of them. The ten largest clones represent around 4.5% of the sample. Sequencing was done on a sample of PBMCs or T cells enriched from blood (not recorded which). The receptors shown here come from a woman between 18 and 29 years old with acute COVID-19.

The CDR3 loop reads CASSPLRKGAETQYF. The CDR3 DNA reads as TGTGCCAGCAGTCCCTTGCGGAAGGGAGCAGAGACCCAGTACTTC. The V and J genes are TRBV28 and TRBJ2-5; perhaps TRBD2 as D (5 bases). The germline V gene has CDR1 MDHEN and CDR2 SYDVKM. The ends were cut back, 5 bases at V and 4 bases at J, with 17 bases in the middle. This CDR3 spans 15 amino acids.

The chain joins TRBV30 to TRBJ1-6; 11 nucleotides align to TRBD1. CDR3 size: 21 residues. The junction had 13 bases not matched to a gene; V was cut back by 0 bases and J by 0 bases. Per the germline V gene, CDR1 is GTSNPN and CDR2 is SVGIG (reference sequence). CDR3 loop: CAWSVNLGGTGGSSYNSPLHF. CDR3 sequence (DNA): TGTGCCTGGAGTGTAAATTTGGGCGGGACAGGGGGATCCTCCTATAATTCACCCCTCCACTTT.

V is TRBV27 and J is TRBJ1-4; no clear D. Trimming removed 4 bases at V and 3 bases at J, with 9 bases between. The CDR3 spans 14 residues. Germline loops: CDR1 MNHEY, CDR2 SMNVEV (reference sequence). The CDR3 reads CASSSVVANEKLFF. The DNA of the CDR3 is TGTGCCAGCAGTTCGGTAGTAGCTAATGAAAAACTGTTTTTT. Supplemented by reference TRBV27 and TRBJ1-4, the full variable domain reads EAQVTQNPRYLITVTGKKLTVTCSQNMNHEYMSWYRQDPGLGLRQIYYSMNVEVTDKGDVPEGYKVSRKEKRNFPLILESPSPNQTSLYFCASSSVVANEKLFFGSGTQLSVL.

This clone was observed a few times. The J gene is TRBJ1-1, the V gene TRBV3-1 (or the pseudogene TRBV3-2); 9 positions agree with TRBD1. CDR3 length: 14 amino acids. Germline V gene lookup returns CDR1 LGHDT and CDR2 YNNKEL (reference sequence). Trimming at V came to 3 bases and at J to 5 bases, leaving 4 bases not matched to a gene. Here the CDR3 DNA reads TGTGCCAGCAGCCAGTACAGGGGGCGTACTGAAGCTTTCTTT. Protein sequence: CASSQYRGRTEAFF.

The J gene is TRBJ2-7, the V gene TRBV6-2 or TRBV6-3; no clear D gene. V was clipped by 5 bases and J by 0 bases, with 11 bases between them. The CDR3 runs 14 residues. Germline lookup yields CDR1 MNHEY and CDR2 SVGEGT. CDR3 in DNA: TGTGCCAGCAGTCGCCGACTGATCTCCTACGAGCAGTACTTC. The encoded protein is CASSRRLISYEQYF.

About this clone itself: The same CDR3 is also encoded by other DNA sequences in this sample. The chain is built from TRBV5-1 and TRBJ2-1; 11 bases are shared with TRBD2. The CDR3 length is 15 residues. Germline V gene sequence: CDR1 SGHRS, CDR2 YFSETQ. V dropped 2 bases and J dropped 7; count of bases not matched to a gene: 5. The CDR3 nucleotides are TGCGCCAGCAGCTTACTAGCGGGAGAGTTAAATGAGCAGTTCTTC. Protein sequence: CASSLLAGELNEQFF.

The CDR3 loop is CASSFERTIEQFF. Written as DNA, the CDR3 is TGTGCCAGCAGCTTCGAAAGGACTATCGAGCAGTTCTTC. The chain links TRBV7-9 to TRBJ2-1; a weak D match, TRBD2 (6 bases). The CDR3 spans 13 residues. V lost 3 bases and J 10 bases, leaving 13 bases between the germline ends. CDR1 and CDR2 (germline): SEHNR, FQNEAQ (reference sequence). Based on the CDR3 plus reference TRBV7-9 and TRBJ2-1, the full variable domain is DTGVSQNPRHKITKRGQNVTFRCDPISEHNRLYWYRQTLGQGPEFLTYFQNEAQLEKSRLLSDRFSAERPKGSFSTLEIQRTEQGDSAMYLCASSFERTIEQFFGPGTRLTVL.

The rearrangement uses TRBV15 and TRBJ1-1; D possibly corresponds to TRBD1 (6 bases). Germline V lookup: CDR1 LNHNV, CDR2 YYDKDF (reference sequence). Trimming took 1 base from V and 7 from J, leaving 16 bases between them. This CDR3 has 15 amino acids. The chain's CDR3 is CATSRVGGAILEAFF. CDR3 DNA: TGTGCCACCAGCAGAGTCGGGGGGGCAATACTTGAAGCTTTCTTT. The full variable domain, its missing parts supplied by reference TRBV15 and TRBJ1-1, is DAMVIQNPRYQVTQFGKPVTLSCSQTLNHNVMYWYQQKSSQAPKLLFHYYDKDFNNEADTPDNFQSRRPNTSFCFLDIRSPGLGDTAMYLCATSRVGGAILEAFFGQGTRLTVV.

The chain links TRBV18 to TRBJ2-7; 7 bases agree with TRBD1. CDR1 and CDR2 (germline): KGHSH, LQKENI. V gave up 3 bases and J gave up 3 bases; unmatched junction bases: 5. This CDR3 spans 14 amino acids. CDR3 DNA sequence: TGTGCCAGCTCACCCGGGACAGATCTCTACGAGCAGTACTTC. It yields the protein CASSPGTDLYEQYF.

As concerns this clone: At one boundary the junction diverges from the germline segment, which might be a read error. The J gene is TRBJ2-1, the V gene TRBV4-1, with 7 bases that match TRBD2. The CDR3 runs to 13 residues. From germline, CDR1 is MGHRA and CDR2 YSYEKL. The CDR3 region has the DNA TGCGCCAGCAGCTATGGGGACTACGATGAGCAGTTCTTC. Translating gives CASSYGDYDEQFF.

This chain joins TRBV7-9 and TRBJ1-2; TRBD1 matches 9 bases. The J segment lost 6 bases and the V segment lost 4 bases, leaving 9 bases of the junction unmatched. Germline V gene data show CDR1 as SEHNR and CDR2 as FQNEAQ (reference sequence). The CDR3 totals 15 residues. The DNA of the CDR3 is TGTGCCAGCAGCTCGATCCGACAGGGGGAGGATGGCTACACCTTC. Translated: CASSSIRQGEDGYTF.

This chain connects TRBV6-5 to TRBJ1-2, with TRBD1 identical over 8 bases. The CDR3 is made up of 15 amino acids. From germline, CDR1 is MNHEY and CDR2 SVGAGI. The junction had 4 bases not matched to a gene; V was cut back by 0 bases and J by 4 bases. Here the CDR3 DNA reads TGTGCCAGCAGTTACTCGGTACAGGGGGGCTATGGCTACACCTTC. It encodes CASSYSVQGGYGYTF.

This chain uses TRBV5-6 with TRBJ1-5; 8 bases match TRBD1. This CDR3 contains 16 residues. V gave up 4 bases and J gave up 1 base; unmatched junction bases: 7. Germline loops: CDR1 SGHDT, CDR2 YYEEEE. This chain's CDR3 is CASSESRGLSNQPQHF. The CDR3 DNA sequence: TGTGCCAGCAGCGAAAGCAGGGGGCTCAGCAATCAGCCCCAGCATTTT. The whole variable domain, filled in from reference TRBV5-6 and TRBJ1-5, reads DAGVTQSPTHLIKTRGQQVTLRCSPKSGHDTVSWYQQALGQGPQFIFQYYEEEERQRGNFPDRFSGHQFPNYSSELNVNALLLGDSALYLCASSESRGLSNQPQHFGDGTRLSIL.

The rearrangement uses TRBV7-2 and TRBJ2-3; TRBD2 might be the D (5 bases). This CDR3 contains 16 residues. Germline CDR1 reads SGHTA; CDR2 reads FQGNSA. Trimming pared 0 bases from V and 2 bases from J, leaving 12 bases between. CDR3 nucleotide sequence: TGTGCCAGCAGCTTAGCTATGGCGGGTCCCACAGATACGCAGTATTTT. Its translation: CASSLAMAGPTDTQYF. Full variable domain (rest looked up from reference TRBV7-2 and TRBJ2-3): GAGVSQSPSNKVTEKGKDVELRCDPISGHTALYWYRQSLGQGLEFLIYFQGNSAPDKSGLPSDRFSAERTGGSVSTLTIQRTQQEDSAVYLCASSLAMAGPTDTQYFGPGTRLTVL.

The rearrangement uses TRBV28 and TRBJ1-5; tentatively, D is TRBD1 (5 bases). This CDR3 has 16 residues. Germline values: CDR1 MDHEN, CDR2 SYDVKM. V was cut by 6 bases and J by 0 bases, with 15 bases left in between. The CDR3 DNA is TGTGCCAGCAGCCGCGGGACGCCGTATAGCAATCAGCCCCAGCATTTT. Protein: CASSRGTPYSNQPQHF. The full variable domain, completed using reference TRBV28 and TRBJ1-5, is DVKVTQSSRYLVKRTGEKVFLECVQDMDHENMFWYRQDPGLGLRLIYFSYDVKMKEKGDIPEGYSVSREKKERFSLILESASTNQTSMYLCASSRGTPYSNQPQHFGDGTRLSIL.

This chain links TRBV19 with TRBJ1-1; D might be TRBD1 (6 bases). Trimming stripped 5 bases from V and 0 bases from J, with 7 bases between. Germline CDR1 and CDR2: LNHDA and SQIVND (reference sequence). The length of the CDR3 is 13 residues. DNA for the CDR3: TGTGCCAGTAGTCAGGGGATGAACACTGAAGCTTTCTTT. Translation: CASSQGMNTEAFF.

V usage is TRBV11-2 and J usage is TRBJ2-7, with 11 bases matching TRBD1. This CDR3 has 14 amino acids. The J segment lost 3 bases and the V segment lost 5 bases, leaving 3 bases of the junction unmatched. Germline-derived CDR1 and CDR2 are SGHAT and FQNNGV. The CDR3 loop reads CASSLGTGGYEQYF. The CDR3 coding sequence is TGTGCCAGCAGCCTCGGGACAGGGGGCTACGAGCAGTACTTC.

The chain has TRBV27 and TRBJ1-1; TRBD1 matches 9 bases. The length of the CDR3 is 15 residues. Germline values: CDR1 MNHEY, CDR2 SMNVEV (reference sequence). The V and J ends lost 2 bases and 0 bases, in that order; junction bases with no gene match: 1. In nucleotides, the CDR3 is TGTGCCAGCAGTTTAGGGACAGGGATGAACACTGAAGCTTTCTTT. Encoded protein: CASSLGTGMNTEAFF.

This clone occurred once. V gene TRBV6-5 combines with J gene TRBJ2-5, with 7 bases fitting TRBD1. The CDR3 length is 13 residues. The V gene's germline CDR1 is MNHEY and CDR2 SVGAGI. The J segment lost 5 bases and the V segment lost 7 bases, leaving 7 bases of the junction unmatched. CDR3 DNA: TGTGCCAGCACTCCGGGACAGAGGGAGACCCAGTACTTC. It translates to CASTPGQRETQYF.

V usage is TRBV7-6 and J usage is TRBJ2-3; 11 bases agree with TRBD2. From germline, CDR1 is SGHVS and CDR2 FNYEAQ. This CDR3 is built from 16 residues. V shed 3 bases and J 2 bases; nucleotides not matched to a gene: 4. CDR3 residues: CASSFLAGGTTDTQYF. For the CDR3, the DNA is TGTGCCAGCAGCTTTTTAGCGGGGGGGACCACAGATACGCAGTATTTT.

V is TRBV12-3 or TRBV12-4 and J is TRBJ1-2; the D gene is possibly TRBD1 (6 bases). V gave up 5 bases and J gave up 8 bases, with 12 bases separating them. This CDR3 contains 12 residues. CDR3 DNA sequence: TGTGCCAGCAGTGACAGGATCGGAGGCTACACCTTC. Translating gives CASSDRIGGYTF.

The rearrangement links TRBV30 to TRBJ1-1; 7 positions match TRBD1. The trim removed 3 bases at V and 5 bases at J, leaving 3 bases unmatched. The length of the CDR3 is 12 residues. Germline V gene lookup returns CDR1 GTSNPN and CDR2 SVGIG (reference sequence). CDR3 region: CAWSTGVTEAFF. As DNA, the CDR3 is TGTGCCTGGAGCACAGGGGTTACTGAAGCTTTCTTT.

The chain joins TRBV25-1 to TRBJ1-4, with 8 bases fitting TRBD1. Germline CDR1 is MGHDK and CDR2 is SYGVNS. The V gene end was trimmed by 4 bases and the J gene end by 8 bases; junction bases not matched to a gene: 9. CDR3 length: 15 residues. CDR3 loop: CASSVGWTGREKLFF. CDR3 nucleotide sequence: TGTGCCAGCAGTGTGGGATGGACAGGGAGGGAAAAACTGTTTTTT. Filled out from reference TRBV25-1 and TRBJ1-4, the complete variable domain reads EADIYQTPRYLVIGTGKKITLECSQTMGHDKMYWYQQDPGMELHLIHYSYGVNSTEKGDLSSESTVSRIRTEHFPLTLESARPSHTSQYLCASSVGWTGREKLFFGSGTQLSVL.

This rearrangement joins TRBV6-1 to TRBJ2-7; a weak D match, TRBD1 (6 bases). The CDR3 has 14 amino acids. Trimming left V 3 bases short and J 0 bases short, with 9 bases between. The germline gives CDR1 MNHNS, CDR2 SASEGT. The CDR3 nucleotides are TGTGCCAGCAGTGACGGACAGCTCTCCTACGAGCAGTACTTC. Translated, it gives CASSDGQLSYEQYF.

The chain has TRBV5-4 and TRBJ1-3, with 9 bases identical to TRBD1. The V gene end was trimmed by 3 bases and the J gene end by 2 bases; junction bases not matched to a gene: 15. Germline CDR1 reads SGHNT; CDR2 reads YYREEE (reference sequence). CDR3 length: 19 residues. CDR3 DNA sequence: TGTGCCAGCAGCTCTCCGGGACAGGGACCGCTTGGGGCTGGAAACACCATATATTTT. Encoded protein: CASSSPGQGPLGAGNTIYF.

This chain links TRBV7-9 with TRBJ1-5; the D gene is possibly TRBD1 (5 bases). The V end was cut by 4 bases, the J end by 2 bases, with 12 bases between. This CDR3 spans 15 amino acids. CDR1 and CDR2 (germline): SEHNR, FQNEAQ (reference sequence). The CDR3 reads CASSSSWGGNQPQHF. CDR3 nucleotide sequence: TGTGCCAGCAGCTCCTCATGGGGGGGCAATCAGCCCCAGCATTTT.

The chain carries TRBV28 and TRBJ1-1, with D maybe TRBD1 (5 bases). Germline CDR1 is MDHEN and CDR2 is SYDVKM. The CDR3 sequence is 15 residues long. Deletions cut 3 bases from V and 5 bases from J, with 16 bases between. CDR3 bases: TGTGCCAGCAGTTTTCAGGGTGTGGGAAAAACTGAAGCTTTCTTT. Translated, it gives CASSFQGVGKTEAFF.

This chain links TRBV28 with TRBJ1-2; D gene uncertain. V was shortened by 6 bases and J by 4 bases, with 18 bases between the two germline ends. In germline, CDR1 is MDHEN, CDR2 SYDVKM. This CDR3 is 15 amino acids long. The CDR3 protein is CASRALMKGAYGYTF. For the CDR3, the DNA is TGTGCCAGCAGGGCTTTGATGAAGGGAGCCTATGGCTACACCTTC.

CDR3: CASSLPRGDHTIYF. The CDR3 region has the DNA TGTGCCAGCAGCCTACCCCGGGGGGACCACACCATATATTTT. The V and J genes are TRBV11-2 and TRBJ1-3; TRBD1 might be the D (5 bases). The V end lost 5 bases, the J end lost 8 bases, and 16 bases lay between the germline ends. This CDR3 comprises 14 residues. Germline CDR1 reads SGHAT; CDR2 reads FQNNGV. The full variable domain, completed using reference TRBV11-2 and TRBJ1-3, is EAGVAQSPRYKIIEKRQSVAFWCNPISGHATLYWYQQILGQGPKLLIQFQNNGVVDDSQLPKDRFSAERLKGVDSTLKIQPAKLEDSAVYLCASSLPRGDHTIYFGEGSWLTVV.

The chain is built from TRBV18 and TRBJ1-1; TRBD1 agrees at 7 bases. The germline V gene encodes CDR1 KGHSH and CDR2 LQKENI. V was pared by 5 bases and J by 1 base, with 13 bases of the junction left unmatched. CDR3 length equals 17 residues. The CDR3 DNA sequence: TGTGCCAGCTCATCTCAGTTCCGGGACAGCCAGAACACTGAAGCTTTCTTT. Protein sequence: CASSSQFRDSQNTEAFF.

The chain is built from TRBV19 and TRBJ2-2; 7 bases line up with TRBD1. V was pared by 4 bases and J by 5 bases, with 4 bases of the junction left unmatched. The CDR3 loop spans 14 amino acids. Germline CDR1 reads LNHDA; CDR2 reads SQIVND (reference sequence). CDR3: CASSTLQGTGELFF. Here the CDR3 DNA reads TGTGCCAGTAGTACGCTACAGGGGACCGGGGAGCTGTTTTTT.